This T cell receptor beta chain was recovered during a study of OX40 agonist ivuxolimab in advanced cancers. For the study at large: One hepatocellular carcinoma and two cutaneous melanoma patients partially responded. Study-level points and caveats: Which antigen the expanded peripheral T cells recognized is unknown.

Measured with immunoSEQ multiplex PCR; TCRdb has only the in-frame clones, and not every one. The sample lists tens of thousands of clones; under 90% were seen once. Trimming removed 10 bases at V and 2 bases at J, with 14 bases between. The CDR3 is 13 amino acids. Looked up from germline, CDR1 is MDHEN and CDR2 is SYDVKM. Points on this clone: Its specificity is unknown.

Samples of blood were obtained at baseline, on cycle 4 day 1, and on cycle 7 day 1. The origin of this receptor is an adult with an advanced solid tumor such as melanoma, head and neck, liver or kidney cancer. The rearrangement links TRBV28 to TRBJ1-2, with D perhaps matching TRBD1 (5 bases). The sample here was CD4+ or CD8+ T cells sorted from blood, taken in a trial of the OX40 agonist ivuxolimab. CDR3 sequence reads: CATRLDNNYGYTF. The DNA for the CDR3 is TGTGCCACTCGGTTGGACAACAACTATGGCTACACCTTC.